This section outlines one T cell receptor (beta chain) sequence together with its context. The target of this receptor is not known. One base away there is no much larger clone; base qualities are not given. In total, approximately 690 healthy bone marrow donors made up the cohort. At the time of sampling, all cohort members were nominally healthy, though unrecorded immune exposures were likely present. The donor was CMV seronegative and belonged to the group of 352 seronegative cohort members. Each donor provided a peripheral blood sample, and peripheral blood mononuclear cells were used for TCR beta sequencing. Genomic DNA was extracted from the blood cell samples with the Qiagen DNeasy Blood Extraction Kit. This record belongs to a study of cytomegalovirus exposure and HLA in healthy donors (TCRdb year 2017). Context from the whole study: An earlier analysis of approximately 640 of the donors reported 250 to 350 Gb of sequence data and some 120 million unique TCR beta sequences from 190 million or so T cells. A later genetic analysis took genome-wide SNP genotypes for about 55% of the roughly 700 donors and used that subset as a discovery cohort. In an earlier analysis of 500 to 650 of the donors, high-throughput TCR beta sequencing was used to judge whether each TCR beta V gene segment behaved as functional or pseudogenic. A handful of DR-DQ haplotypes were handled as single units for association and clustering because linkage in the cohort was strong. The study aimed to test whether signatures of past pathogen exposure could be identified by cataloging public T cell receptors. All discovery cohort repertoires had been generated using a single sequencing platform. Class I and class II HLA loci were covered by the typing at four-digit resolution. Along with the approximately 700-subject first cohort, a separate validation cohort of around 110 different subjects was used. The study used immunosequencing to profile the T cell repertoires of 670 or so subjects and linked those repertoires to cytomegalovirus serostatus. An early release that covered about 600 HLA-typed donors contained approximately 300 gigabases of sequencing data and about 93 million unique TCR sequences. Rather than using new phenotypic data, the later analysis identified candidate immune exposures from TCR beta sequences and from how often those sequences occurred across donors. Typing coverage differed by locus: A, B, C, DRB1 and DQB1 were typed in roughly 620-630 donors, DQA1 in 500 to 550, DPA1 in approximately 600, and DPB1 in just under 480. In a later analysis, previously published TCR beta repertoires from 670 or so donors were re-analyzed and high-resolution HLA genotyping was added so that TCR occurrence patterns could be studied. Alongside the repertoire data, information on donor age, sex, ethnicity and CMV serostatus was compiled. Among the roughly 400 genotyped donors, approximately 77% belonged to the genetic ancestry cluster associated with self-reported Caucasian donors. Among about 360 genotyped donors of the cohort, an average of about 240,000 unique TCR beta nucleotide sequences were sequenced per donor, 15% to 20% of them non-productive. To predict cytomegalovirus infection status, the study brought together high-throughput TCR immunosequencing, statistical association of individual TCRs with disease status, and machine learning.

General study outcomes and caveats: Compared with equally common non-associated chains, HLA-associated TCR beta chains in a later analysis were more clonally expanded and had lower generation probabilities. Immune exposure information for the cohort was limited to CMV serostatus. The cohort was sequenced for TCR beta chains only, and without alpha or paired-chain data the features that could be detected were limited. The classifier was reported to diagnose cytomegalovirus status with high specificity and sensitivity in both the original cohort and the validation cohort. Because some donors lacked HLA typing at each locus, the association tests relied only on the typed subset. It was suggested by the authors that the approach could potentially be generalized to other disease states and immunological phenotypes. In a later analysis, TCR association rates were found to vary across HLA loci, with the most associated TCRs seen for DRB1 alleles and the fewest for HLA-C alleles. The earlier analysis of 587 of the donors excluded roughly 17 rarely observed V segments, including chromosome 9 orphons, because counts were too low. In a later genetic analysis, a missense DCLRE1C variant was associated with V-gene and J-gene trimming of TCR beta chains, and the association was replicated in an independent cohort. The study gave a list of about 160 TCR beta chains associated with cytomegalovirus. The sequencing pipeline was judged likely to have produced a cluster of highly shared sequence variants as a technical artifact. According to a later genetic analysis, donors in an Asian-associated ancestry cluster had fewer N-insertions in productive TCRs than the roughly 700-donor mean. A further reported finding was that TCR beta sequences accurately predicted the HLA-A and HLA-B alleles for most subjects in the first cohort. Presence/absence analyses assumed roughly uniform sequencing depth across donors, an assumption that may not hold. Correlated functional status among segregating V segments might reflect linkage disequilibrium, but an unknown experimental factor could not be ruled out. A later analysis associated 16,951 TCR beta sequences with specific HLA alleles at a false discovery rate of 0.05. Most TCR sequences were observed very rarely across donors, whereas some public TCRs were present in many individuals. Some IMGT-functional V segments, including TRBV6-2 and TRBV6-3, could not be distinguished by the 87-base-pair reads and were therefore excluded. When HLA alleles, especially DR and DQ, strongly co-occurred, TCR associations were difficult to assign to individual alleles. An earlier analysis of several hundred of the donors showed that most TCR beta V segments appeared in productive rearrangements either about 90% or about 30% of the time, which broadly matched IMGT annotations. According to a later analysis, most CMV-associated TCR beta chains appeared to be HLA-restricted, and the HLA associations seemed to be driven largely by CMV exposure. In a later analysis, several top co-occurrence clusters were reported to appear linked to parvovirus B19, influenza, CMV and Epstein-Barr virus. In vitro tests confirmed that three of the cytomegalovirus-associated TCR beta chains recognize cytomegalovirus antigens.

Looking up the germline V gene yields CDR1 LGHNT and CDR2 FRNRAP. The CDR3 spans 19 residues, from the cysteine through the phenylalanine. The only DNA kept is the CDR3, 57 bases in frame from the first base. Unmatched junction bases come to 7, with V trimmed by 0 bases and J by 5 bases. The library was built by means of the immunoSEQ multiplex PCR assay. The multiplex PCR relied on a mix of 60 forward primers for TCR Vbeta segments and 13 reverse primers for TCR Jbeta segments. Amplification of the CDR3 region of rearranged TCR beta genes was performed with a multiplex PCR assay on genomic DNA. Amplified TCR beta libraries were sequenced as 87-base-pair reads on the Illumina HiSeq System. Processing in the source paper ran as follows. A later analysis counted some 80 million unique TCR beta chains across the 650 to 800 repertoires, and 10 million to 11 million of these chains were shared by at least two donors. To remove PCR and sequencing errors, raw reads were error-corrected and collapsed into unique sequences using a nearest-neighbor algorithm that merged closely related sequences. Alignment of CDR3 sequences to IMGT reference sequences was used to assign V, D and J gene segments. For a sequence to be retained, a match of at least six nucleotides was required to both a V gene segment and a J gene segment. A rearrangement counted as productive if the CDR3 had no stop codons and remained in frame with V and J, and every other rearrangement counted as non-productive. Following IMGT convention, CDR3 was defined as the stretch from the second conserved V-encoded cysteine to the conserved J-encoded phenylalanine. In an earlier analysis of roughly 610 of the donors, sequences lacking an unambiguous match to a single V gene segment were excluded. In an earlier analysis of 587 of the donors, V segments were called functional above 56.7% productive rearrangements and were called segregating when the between-donor standard deviation exceeded 5%. A statistical classification framework was built for diagnosing cytomegalovirus status from the catalog of TCR beta chain sequences. In a later analysis, V and J genes were assigned by comparing TCR nucleotide sequences against IMGT/GENE-DB human TR gene sequences. A later analysis assigned CDR3 sequences and most-parsimonious VDJ recombination scenarios with the TCRdist pipeline. In a later analysis, each TCR beta chain was defined by its CDR3 amino acid sequence together with its V-gene family, and reads without a unique V-gene family were excluded. In a later analysis, around 650 highly shared, low-generation-probability nucleotide sequences were removed to address suspected cross-contamination and a sequencing artifact. For each public chain, a later analysis derived a clonal expansion index from normalized ranks of inferred template counts within each repertoire. In a later analysis, generation probabilities were computed with a VDJ recombination model fitted to out-of-frame rearrangements, and the resulting probabilities were checked against IGoR. In a later analysis, hypergeometric tests were used to score TCR-TCR, TCR-HLA and TCR-CMV co-occurrence, with a repertoire-size bias correction applied to TCR pairs. A later analysis estimated false discovery rates by permuting HLA or CMV assignments 20 times. In a later analysis, co-occurring TCRs were grouped with DBSCAN, and TCRdist sequence similarity was added when clustering was performed within HLA-allele-positive subsets. Co-occurrence clustering excluded repertoires with fewer than 30,000 or more than 120,000 public chains, plus five with anomalous nucleotide sharing. Drawn from immuneACCESS, this table holds only the in-frame rearrangements with V and J called that TCRdb kept. Clones are partly lost; checked studies trace under half to an unresolved V gene and leave the rest unexplained. For V, J and clone size, that table is used; D and trimming come from the DNA. This sample is represented by 40,000 to 50,000 clones; 72% of them were singletons. Roughly 6% of the sample is in the top ten clones.

The sample comprised PBMCs. The chain employs TRBV12-5 and TRBJ2-2; TRBD2 matches 15 bases in the middle. The origin of this receptor is a man between 25 and 39 years old in good health and CMV-seronegative. The CDR3 loop reads CASGLVSGLAGGHTGELFF. The nucleotides are TGTGCTAGTGGTTTGGTATCAGGACTAGCGGGAGGGCATACCGGGGAGCTGTTTTTT.